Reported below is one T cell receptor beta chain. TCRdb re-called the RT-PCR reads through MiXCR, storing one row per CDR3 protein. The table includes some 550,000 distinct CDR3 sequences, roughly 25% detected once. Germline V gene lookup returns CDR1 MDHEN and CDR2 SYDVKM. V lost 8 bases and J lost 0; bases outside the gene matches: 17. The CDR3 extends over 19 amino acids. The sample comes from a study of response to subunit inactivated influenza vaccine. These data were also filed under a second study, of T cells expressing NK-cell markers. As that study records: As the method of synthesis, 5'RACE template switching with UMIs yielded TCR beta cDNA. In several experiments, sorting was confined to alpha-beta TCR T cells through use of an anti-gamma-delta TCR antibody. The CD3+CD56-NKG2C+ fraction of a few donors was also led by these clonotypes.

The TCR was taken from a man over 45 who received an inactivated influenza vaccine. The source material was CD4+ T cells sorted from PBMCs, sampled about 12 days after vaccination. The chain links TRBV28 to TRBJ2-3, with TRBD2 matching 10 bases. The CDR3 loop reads CASRKSLVLAGLSTDTQYF. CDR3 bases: TGTGCCAGCCGTAAGAGTTTAGTACTAGCGGGACTGAGCACAGATACGCAGTATTTT.